This TCR beta chain was recorded in a study of early T cells in non-severe SARS-CoV-2 infection. On the study more broadly: The chains were unpaired, and the sequenced material was bulk RNA from unsorted whole blood. Overall study results and limits: VDJdb matching, biased toward anti-spike CD8 responses, missed private and CD4 specificities.

This clonotype was found a few times. Its antigen is unidentified. The CDR3 runs 16 residues. V was cut by 5 bases and J by 7 bases, with 20 bases left in between. CDR1 is LNHDA, CDR2 SQIVND, per germline (reference sequence). Unique molecular identifier tags were affixed to discrete cDNA molecules. TCRdb re-called the 5' RACE reads through MiXCR, storing one row per CDR3 protein. The data contain 45,000 to 55,000 distinct CDR3 sequences, about 9.2% of them singletons. Sequencing input: whole blood. The rearrangement links TRBV19 to TRBJ1-4; D not certain. This clonotype was obtained from an adult who was a healthcare worker with PCR-confirmed SARS-CoV-2 infection or an uninfected control (not recorded which). The CDR3 DNA reads as TGTGCCAGTAGTGATATCAAACAGCGATGGGGTGAAAAACTGTTTTTT. Protein: CASSDIKQRWGEKLFF.